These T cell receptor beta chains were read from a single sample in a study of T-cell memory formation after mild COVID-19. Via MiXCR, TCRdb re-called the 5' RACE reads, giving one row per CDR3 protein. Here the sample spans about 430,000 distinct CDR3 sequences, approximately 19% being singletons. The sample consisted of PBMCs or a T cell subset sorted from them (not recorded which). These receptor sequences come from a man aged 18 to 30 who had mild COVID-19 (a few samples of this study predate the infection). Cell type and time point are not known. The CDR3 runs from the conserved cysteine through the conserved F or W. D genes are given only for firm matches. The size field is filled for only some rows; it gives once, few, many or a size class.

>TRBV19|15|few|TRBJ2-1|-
CASSAGLSVVNEQFF
TGTGCCAGTAGCGCAGGGTTATCGGTTGTCAATGAGCAGTTCTTC
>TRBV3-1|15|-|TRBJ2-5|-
CASSQEANGGETQYF
TGTGCCAGCAGCCAAGAAGCAAACGGGGGTGAGACCCAGTACTTC
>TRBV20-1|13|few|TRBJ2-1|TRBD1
CSAPTGTRNEQFF
TGCAGTGCTCCGACAGGGACCCGGAATGAGCAGTTCTTC
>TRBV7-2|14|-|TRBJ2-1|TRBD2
CASSSGLAGGEQFF
TGTGCCAGCAGCTCGGGACTAGCGGGGGGTGAGCAGTTCTTC
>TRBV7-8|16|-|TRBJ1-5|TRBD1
CASSLGQGLGNQPQHF
TGTGCCAGCAGCTTAGGACAGGGGCTGGGCAATCAGCCCCAGCATTTT
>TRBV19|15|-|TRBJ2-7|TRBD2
CASSMSSGGPYEQYF
TGTGCCAGTAGTATGTCTAGCGGGGGGCCCTACGAGCAGTACTTC
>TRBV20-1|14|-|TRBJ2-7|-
CSGLVARRGGEQYF
TGCAGTGGTTTAGTGGCCCGTCGAGGGGGCGAGCAGTACTTC
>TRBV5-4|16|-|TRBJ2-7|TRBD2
CASSSGLAGGLHEQYF
TGTGCCAGCAGCTCGGGACTAGCGGGGGGGCTCCACGAGCAGTACTTC
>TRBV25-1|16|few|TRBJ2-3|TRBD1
CASNPDRGSGTDTQYF
TGTGCCAGCAACCCCGACAGGGGTAGTGGCACAGATACGCAGTATTTT
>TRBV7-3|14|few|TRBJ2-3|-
CASSQAASSDTQYF
TGTGCCAGCAGCCAGGCGGCTAGCTCAGATACGCAGTATTTT
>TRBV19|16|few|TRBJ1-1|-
CASSVAGYRMNTEAFF
TGTGCCAGTAGTGTTGCAGGGTACCGCATGAACACTGAAGCTTTCTTT
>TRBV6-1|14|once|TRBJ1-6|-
CASRRGGPNSPLHF
TGTGCCAGCCGGAGAGGGGGGCCAAATTCACCCCTCCACTTT
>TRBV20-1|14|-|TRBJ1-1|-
CSAPKPGVNTEAFF
TGCAGTGCCCCCAAGCCGGGGGTAAACACTGAAGCTTTCTTT
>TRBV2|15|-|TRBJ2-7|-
CASSEGAGAIYEQYF
TGTGCCAGCAGTGAAGGGGCAGGGGCGATCTACGAGCAGTACTTC
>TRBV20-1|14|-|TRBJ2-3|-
CSAREELSTDTQYF
TGCAGTGCTAGAGAAGAACTTAGCACAGATACGCAGTATTTT
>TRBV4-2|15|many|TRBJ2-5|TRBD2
CASSLGIGGQETQYF
TGTGCCAGCAGCCTGGGTATCGGGGGGCAAGAGACCCAGTACTTC
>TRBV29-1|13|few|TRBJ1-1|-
CSVEHQGMTEAFF
TGCAGCGTTGAACATCAGGGGATGACTGAAGCTTTCTTT
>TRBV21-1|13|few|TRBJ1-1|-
CASSKSPGGEAFF
TGTGCCAGCAGCAAAAGTCCGGGTGGTGAAGCTTTCTTT
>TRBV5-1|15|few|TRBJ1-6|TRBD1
CASSPEGTGGSPLHF
TGCGCCAGCAGCCCGGAGGGGACAGGGGGTTCACCCCTCCACTTT
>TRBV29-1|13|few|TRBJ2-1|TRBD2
CSVGGRDNNEQFF
TGCAGCGTTGGGGGGAGGGATAACAATGAGCAGTTCTTC
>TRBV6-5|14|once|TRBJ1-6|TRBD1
CASSPQTGGSPLHF
TGTGCCAGCAGCCCTCAGACAGGGGGATCACCCCTCCACTTT
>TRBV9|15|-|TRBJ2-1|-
CASSPTRTRVNEQFF
TGTGCCAGCAGTCCCACCCGGACGCGAGTCAATGAGCAGTTCTTC
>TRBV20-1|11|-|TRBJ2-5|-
CSALKRPTQYF
TGCAGTGCCCTCAAGCGCCCGACCCAGTACTTC
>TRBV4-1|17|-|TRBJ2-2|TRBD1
CASSLPDRGQNTGELFF
TGCGCCAGCAGCCTCCCAGACAGGGGACAGAACACCGGGGAGCTGTTTTTT